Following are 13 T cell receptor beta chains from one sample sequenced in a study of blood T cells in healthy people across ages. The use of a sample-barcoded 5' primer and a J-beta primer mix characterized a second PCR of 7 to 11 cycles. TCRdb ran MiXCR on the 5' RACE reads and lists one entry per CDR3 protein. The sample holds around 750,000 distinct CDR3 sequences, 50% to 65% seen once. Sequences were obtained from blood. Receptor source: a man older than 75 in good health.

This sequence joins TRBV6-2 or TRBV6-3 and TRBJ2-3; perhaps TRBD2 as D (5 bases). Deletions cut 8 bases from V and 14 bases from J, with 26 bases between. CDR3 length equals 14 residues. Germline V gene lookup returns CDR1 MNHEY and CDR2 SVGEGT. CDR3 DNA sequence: TGTGCCAGCGGCGCTAGCCTGGAACACAGATACGCGTATTTT. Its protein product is CASGASLEHRYAYF.

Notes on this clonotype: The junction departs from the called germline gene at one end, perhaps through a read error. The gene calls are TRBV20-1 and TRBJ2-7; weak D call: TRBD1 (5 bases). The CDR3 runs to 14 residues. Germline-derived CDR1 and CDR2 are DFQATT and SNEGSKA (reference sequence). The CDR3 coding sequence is TGCAGTGCTAGAGATCTTGACAGCATATACGAGGAGTACTTC. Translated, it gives CSARDLDSIYEEYF.

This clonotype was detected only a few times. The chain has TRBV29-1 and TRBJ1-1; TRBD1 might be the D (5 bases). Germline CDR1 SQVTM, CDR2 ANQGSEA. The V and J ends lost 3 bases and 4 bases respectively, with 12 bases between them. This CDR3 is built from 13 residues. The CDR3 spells CSVDLGRVTEAFF. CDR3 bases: TGCAGCGTTGATCTAGGCAGGGTCACTGAAGCTTTCTTT.

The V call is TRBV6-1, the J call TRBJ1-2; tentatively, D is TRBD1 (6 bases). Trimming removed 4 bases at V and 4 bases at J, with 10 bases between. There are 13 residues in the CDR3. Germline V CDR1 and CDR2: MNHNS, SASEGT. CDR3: CASSAGTFYGYTF. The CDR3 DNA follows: TGTGCCAGCAGTGCCGGGACATTCTATGGCTACACCTTC.

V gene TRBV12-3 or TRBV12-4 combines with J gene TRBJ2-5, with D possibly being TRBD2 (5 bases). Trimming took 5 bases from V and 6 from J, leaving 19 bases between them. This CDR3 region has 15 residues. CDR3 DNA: TGTGCCAGCAGTCTACTGATCGGAGGAGAGCAGACCCAGTACTTC. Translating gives CASSLLIGGEQTQYF.

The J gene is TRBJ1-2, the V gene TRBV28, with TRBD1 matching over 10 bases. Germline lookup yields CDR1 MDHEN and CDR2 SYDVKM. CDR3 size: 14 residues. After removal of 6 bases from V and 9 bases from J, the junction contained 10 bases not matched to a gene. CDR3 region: CASSVTDRGTSYTF. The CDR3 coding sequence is TGTGCCAGCAGCGTAACGGACAGGGGGACAAGCTACACCTTC.

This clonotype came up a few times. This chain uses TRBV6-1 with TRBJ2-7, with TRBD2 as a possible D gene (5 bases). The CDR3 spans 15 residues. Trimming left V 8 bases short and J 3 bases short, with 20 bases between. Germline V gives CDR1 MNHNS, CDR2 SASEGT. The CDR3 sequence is CASVLTSSGIYEQYF. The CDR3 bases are TGTGCCAGCGTACTAACTAGTTCGGGGATCTACGAGCAGTACTTC.

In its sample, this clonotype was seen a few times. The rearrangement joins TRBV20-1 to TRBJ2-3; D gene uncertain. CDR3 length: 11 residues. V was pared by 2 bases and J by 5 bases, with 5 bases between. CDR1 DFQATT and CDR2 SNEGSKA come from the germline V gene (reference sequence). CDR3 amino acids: CSARTLDTQYF. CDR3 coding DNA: TGCAGTGCTAGAACATTAGATACGCAGTATTTT.

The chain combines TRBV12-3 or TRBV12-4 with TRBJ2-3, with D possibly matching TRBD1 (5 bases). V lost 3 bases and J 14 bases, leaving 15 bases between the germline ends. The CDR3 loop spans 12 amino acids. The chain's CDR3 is CASSLTDRDAYF. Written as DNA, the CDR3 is TGTGCCAGCAGTTTGACCGACAGAGACGCGTATTTT.

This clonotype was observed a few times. The CDR3 DNA sequence: TGTGCCAGCAGTCCACAGGGTTTTAGCACAGATACGCAGTATTTT. Translated, it gives CASSPQGFSTDTQYF. This rearrangement joins TRBV2 to TRBJ2-3; perhaps TRBD1 as D (6 bases). V was clipped by 5 bases and J by 0 bases, with 12 bases between them. The CDR3 runs to 15 residues. Germline V gene sequence: CDR1 SNHLY, CDR2 FYNNEI.

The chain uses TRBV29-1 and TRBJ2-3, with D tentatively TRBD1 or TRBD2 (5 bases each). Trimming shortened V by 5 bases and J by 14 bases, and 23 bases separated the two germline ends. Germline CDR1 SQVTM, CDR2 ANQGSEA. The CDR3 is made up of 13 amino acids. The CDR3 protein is CSVQGEKHRYAYF. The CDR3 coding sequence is TGCAGCGTTCAAGGGGAGAAGCACAGATACGCGTATTTT.

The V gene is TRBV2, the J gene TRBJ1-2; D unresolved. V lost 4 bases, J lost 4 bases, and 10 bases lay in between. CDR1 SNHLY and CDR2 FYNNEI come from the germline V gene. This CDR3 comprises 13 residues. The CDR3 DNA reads TGTGCCAGCAGTGGGAATACAGCCTATGGCTACACCTTC. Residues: CASSGNTAYGYTF. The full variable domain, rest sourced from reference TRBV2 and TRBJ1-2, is EPEVTQTPSHQVTQMGQEVILRCVPISNHLYFYWYRQILGQKVEFLVSFYNNEISEKSEIFDDQFSVERPDGSNFTLKIRSTKLEDSAMYFCASSGNTAYGYTFGSGTRLTVV.

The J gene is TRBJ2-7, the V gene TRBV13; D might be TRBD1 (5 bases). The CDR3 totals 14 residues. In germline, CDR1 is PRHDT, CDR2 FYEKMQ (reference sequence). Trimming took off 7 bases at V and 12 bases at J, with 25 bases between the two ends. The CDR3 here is CASIIDQGLLHRYF. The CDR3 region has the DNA TGTGCCAGCATCATCGACCAGGGTCTGCTCCATCGGTACTTC.